The 27 T cell receptor beta chains below were found in one sample sequenced in a study of T cell responses to AZD1222 COVID-19 vaccine. The data were produced by immunoSEQ multiplex PCR, yet TCRdb's version contains in-frame clones alone and is incomplete. The data show about 270,000 clones, about 94% seen once. Sequences were derived from peripheral blood, sampled 28 days after the second AZD1222 dose. These receptors all stem from an adult who received the AZD1222 COVID-19 vaccine.

The count of this clone is one. The genes are TRBV5-1 and TRBJ1-2, with unresolved D. This CDR3 is 14 amino acids long. CDR1 is SGHRS, CDR2 YFSETQ, per germline. V shed 0 bases and J shed 2 bases, with 8 bases lying between them. The CDR3 sequence: CASSLADINYGYTF. CDR3 in DNA: TGCGCCAGCAGCTTGGCAGATATCAACTATGGCTACACCTTC.

The chain is built from TRBV7-9 and TRBJ1-2; D call uncertain. Germline V lookup: CDR1 SEHNR, CDR2 FQNEAQ (reference sequence). The germline V and J ends were trimmed by 0 bases and 7 bases, with 12 bases remaining between them. CDR3 size: 14 residues. The CDR3 is CASSLAWQDAGYTF. Here the CDR3 DNA reads TGTGCCAGCAGCTTAGCGTGGCAGGACGCTGGCTACACCTTC.

V is TRBV29-1 and J is TRBJ1-1; TRBD1 matches 7 bases. The trim removed 6 bases at V and 6 bases at J, leaving 7 bases unmatched. There are 12 residues in the CDR3. Germline lookup yields CDR1 SQVTM and CDR2 ANQGSEA. In DNA form, the CDR3 reads TGCAGCGTGAACAGGGGCGCCGCTGAAGCTTTCTTT. The encoded protein is CSVNRGAAEAFF.

Only one count was recorded for this clone. The V gene is TRBV27, the J gene TRBJ2-7; either TRBD1 or TRBD2 may fit D (6 bases each). Trimming took 2 bases from V and 3 from J, leaving 11 bases between them. This CDR3 contains 14 residues. Germline CDR1 MNHEY, CDR2 SMNVEV (reference sequence). CDR3 loop: CASSLRGDRYEQYF. CDR3 sequence (DNA): TGTGCCAGCAGTTTAAGGGGGGATCGCTACGAGCAGTACTTC.

The rearrangement joins TRBV28 to TRBJ2-2; 10 bases align to TRBD1. Trimming took 6 bases from V and 4 from J; bases not matched to a gene: 8. CDR3 size: 16 residues. The germline V gene encodes CDR1 MDHEN and CDR2 SYDVKM. The CDR3 loop reads CASRESGQGSTGELFF. DNA of the CDR3: TGTGCCAGCAGGGAGTCGGGACAGGGGTCCACCGGGGAGCTGTTTTTT. The whole variable domain, remainder taken from reference TRBV28 and TRBJ2-2, is DVKVTQSSRYLVKRTGEKVFLECVQDMDHENMFWYRQDPGLGLRLIYFSYDVKMKEKGDIPEGYSVSREKKERFSLILESASTNQTSMYLCASRESGQGSTGELFFGEGSRLTVL.

The V gene is TRBV5-8, the J gene TRBJ2-7; 7 bases agree with TRBD2. Germline trimming cut 4 bases from V and 0 bases from J; bases unmatched to any gene: 10. The CDR3 runs to 16 residues. Germline-derived CDR1 and CDR2 are SGHTS and YDEGEE. CDR3 loop: CASSAAGLYLSYEQYF. CDR3 sequence (DNA): TGTGCCAGCAGCGCAGCGGGACTTTACCTCTCCTACGAGCAGTACTTC.

V usage is TRBV27 and J usage is TRBJ1-4; unclear D gene. The CDR3 spans 10 residues. Trimming took off 8 bases at V and 8 bases at J, with 6 bases between the two ends. Germline lookup yields CDR1 MNHEY and CDR2 SMNVEV (reference sequence). This CDR3 is CASGGEKLFF. In DNA form, the CDR3 reads TGTGCCAGCGGCGGCGAAAAACTGTTTTTT.

The chain links TRBV5-1 to TRBJ2-3; 8 positions match TRBD2. After removal of 1 base from V and 2 bases from J, the junction contained 6 bases not matched to a gene. Germline assignment: CDR1 SGHRS and CDR2 YFSETQ. This CDR3 has 16 residues. The CDR3 is CASSLTRGGLTDTQYF. CDR3 DNA: TGCGCCAGCAGCTTGACGCGCGGGGGGCTCACAGATACGCAGTATTTT.

Note on this clone: This CDR3 is also generated by other DNA sequences in the sample. The genes are TRBV7-9 and TRBJ1-1; TRBD1 might be the D (5 bases). With 2 bases removed from V and 4 bases from J, the gap between germline ends came to 8 bases. The V gene's germline CDR1 is SEHNR and CDR2 FQNEAQ (reference sequence). The CDR3 runs to 13 residues. CDR3 loop: CASSLSGGTEAFF. The CDR3 nucleotides read TGTGCCAGCAGCTTATCGGGGGGCACTGAAGCTTTCTTT.

This chain joins TRBV7-2 and TRBJ1-2; D gene uncertain. This CDR3 has 13 amino acids. Germline V CDR1 and CDR2: SGHTA, FQGNSA. The V end was cut by 1 base, the J end by 3 bases, with 6 bases between. The CDR3 sequence: CASSLDSHYGYTF. The CDR3 bases are TGTGCCAGCAGCTTAGACAGCCACTATGGCTACACCTTC.

J is TRBJ2-2 and V is TRBV7-2, with unresolved D. Trimming left V 5 bases short and J 5 bases short, with 18 bases between. Germline loops: CDR1 SGHTA, CDR2 FQGNSA. The CDR3 loop spans 16 amino acids. The CDR3 coding sequence is TGTGCCAGCAGCGCCAAAGGACGCCTTGGGACCGGGGAGCTGTTTTTT. Its protein product is CASSAKGRLGTGELFF.

The V and J genes are TRBV9 and TRBJ1-1; 7 nucleotides agree with TRBD1. The CDR3 runs 14 residues. J lost 0 bases, V lost 4 bases, and 3 bases had no gene match. Germline values: CDR1 SGDLS, CDR2 YYNGEE. The CDR3 loop is CASSTTGMNTEAFF. The CDR3 DNA follows: TGTGCCAGCAGCACGACAGGGATGAACACTGAAGCTTTCTTT.

The V gene is TRBV6-5, the J gene TRBJ1-2; D gene uncertain. The CDR3 is 11 residues long. Germline assignment: CDR1 MNHEY and CDR2 SVGAGI. The V end was cut by 6 bases, the J end by 8 bases, with 10 bases between. CDR3 nucleotide sequence: TGTGCCAGCAGAAAGGATATGGGCTACACCTTC. Its protein is CASRKDMGYTF.

J is TRBJ2-2 and V is TRBV6-2 or TRBV6-3; D not resolved. This CDR3 has 15 amino acids. V lost 2 bases and J lost 5, with 12 bases in between. The germline V gene encodes CDR1 MNHEY and CDR2 SVGEGT. Here the CDR3 DNA reads TGTGCCAGCAGTTACGCCGAATTCGGGACCGGGGAGCTGTTTTTT. This sequence encodes CASSYAEFGTGELFF.

The chain recombines TRBV19 with TRBJ1-5; D is ambiguous. This CDR3 region has 15 residues. V was cut by 1 base and J by 3 bases, with 10 bases left in between. Germline CDR1 and CDR2: LNHDA and SQIVND (reference sequence). The DNA for the CDR3 is TGTGCCAGTAGTATAGGGGGTTCCCTCAATCAGCCCCAGCATTTT. It yields the protein CASSIGGSLNQPQHF.

This chain links TRBV28 with TRBJ1-2; D may be TRBD1 (5 bases). Germline V gene lookup returns CDR1 MDHEN and CDR2 SYDVKM. This CDR3 comprises 13 residues. V was trimmed by 8 bases and J by 1 base, leaving 11 bases between them. The CDR3 region has the DNA TGTGCCAGCTTTGCAGGGATTAACTATGGCTACACCTTC. Encoded protein: CASFAGINYGYTF.

V is TRBV12-3 or TRBV12-4 and J is TRBJ2-4; no definite D call. The CDR3 covers 13 residues. Trimming stripped 4 bases from V and 7 bases from J, with 11 bases between. The CDR3 loop is CASSSRNGNIQYF. CDR3 DNA: TGTGCCAGCAGTTCCCGAAATGGGAACATTCAGTACTTC.

The V call is TRBV5-6, the J call TRBJ1-1; 9 bases are shared with TRBD1. V gave up 6 bases and J gave up 2 bases; unmatched junction bases: 8. The CDR3 loop spans 15 amino acids. Germline assignment: CDR1 SGHDT and CDR2 YYEEEE. CDR3 region: CASTDRTGVNTEAFF. The DNA for the CDR3 is TGTGCCAGCACCGACCGGACAGGGGTAAACACTGAAGCTTTCTTT.

The CDR3, as DNA: TGTGCCAGCAGCCTAAACCGGGCTCAAAACGGGGAGCTGTTTTTT. It yields the protein CASSLNRAQNGELFF. The J gene is TRBJ2-2, the V gene TRBV3-1 (or the pseudogene TRBV3-2); D not resolved. The CDR3 is made up of 15 amino acids. Looked up from germline, CDR1 is LGHDT and CDR2 is YNNKEL (reference sequence). Trimming shortened V by 4 bases and J by 7 bases, and 16 bases separated the two germline ends.

The chain couples TRBV4-1 to TRBJ1-2; D is unresolved. Germline V gives CDR1 MGHRA, CDR2 YSYEKL. The CDR3 sequence is 13 residues long. Trimming removed 2 bases at V and 4 bases at J, with 8 bases between. As DNA, the CDR3 is TGCGCCAGCAGCCAAAGTCACTCCTATGGCTACACCTTC. It encodes CASSQSHSYGYTF.

This chain links TRBV5-1 with TRBJ1-5, with 7 bases matching TRBD1. V was clipped by 0 bases and J by 7 bases; unmatched bases: 4. The CDR3 runs 14 residues. Germline CDR1 is SGHRS and CDR2 is YFSETQ. The CDR3 DNA sequence: TGCGCCAGCAGCTTGGGCCAGGGGGTACAGCCCCAGCATTTT. Translation: CASSLGQGVQPQHF.

V gene TRBV7-3 combines with J gene TRBJ2-3; 8 positions agree with TRBD2. Germline CDR1 and CDR2: SGHTA and FQGTGA. V was pared by 7 bases and J by 0 bases, with 9 bases of the junction left unmatched. The CDR3 totals 16 residues. The CDR3: CASTPGLAGSTDTQYF. CDR3 bases: TGTGCCAGCACCCCGGGGCTAGCGGGCAGCACAGATACGCAGTATTTT.

The chain links TRBV4-3 to TRBJ2-1, with D possibly TRBD1 on 6 matching bases. This CDR3 region has 16 residues. The ends were cut back, 0 bases at V and 1 base at J, with 10 bases in the middle. The germline V gene encodes CDR1 LGHNA and CDR2 YSLEER. The CDR3 DNA reads as TGCGCCAGCAGCCAAGAGGACAGCGGTTCCTACAATGAGCAGTTCTTC. Protein: CASSQEDSGSYNEQFF.

The V and J genes are TRBV19 and TRBJ1-2, with D perhaps matching TRBD1 (6 bases). The CDR3 runs 15 residues. The germline CDR1 and CDR2 sequences are LNHDA and SQIVND (reference sequence). V shed 5 bases and J shed 3 bases, with 16 bases lying between them. This CDR3 is CASSPLRQDYYGYTF. DNA of the CDR3: TGTGCCAGTAGTCCCCTGCGACAGGACTACTATGGCTACACCTTC.

This sequence joins TRBV19 and TRBJ2-7; D is unclear. The V gene's germline CDR1 is LNHDA and CDR2 SQIVND (reference sequence). The CDR3 consists of 17 residues. Trimming left V 5 bases short and J 0 bases short, with 20 bases between. CDR3 protein: CASSLRTSSTHSYEQYF. The CDR3 DNA is TGTGCCAGTAGTCTCCGGACCAGCTCTACTCACTCCTACGAGCAGTACTTC.

This clone came up once. V usage is TRBV5-5 and J usage is TRBJ2-7; 11 nucleotides agree with TRBD1. Germline V gives CDR1 SGHKS, CDR2 YYEKEE (reference sequence). V trimming: 6 bases; J trimming: 5 bases; junction bases outside the gene matches: 13. This CDR3 comprises 16 residues. CDR3 sequence reads: CASIRTPGQGVHEQYF. The CDR3 DNA is TGTGCCAGCATCAGAACTCCGGGACAGGGGGTCCACGAGCAGTACTTC.

This chain uses TRBV4-1 with TRBJ1-1, with 8 bases aligning to TRBD1. J lost 11 bases, V lost 4 bases, and 12 bases had no gene match. The length of the CDR3 is 14 residues. Looked up from germline, CDR1 is MGHRA and CDR2 is YSYEKL. The CDR3 DNA sequence: TGCGCCAGCAGCCTGGACAGGGAGGTCACAGGGGCTTTCTTT. Translating gives CASSLDREVTGAFF.